The entry below gives a single TCR beta chain sequence along with its context. Germline V lookup: CDR1 SQVTM, CDR2 ANQGSEA. The V segment lost 6 bases and the J segment 5 bases; nucleotides outside the gene matches: 7. The CDR3 covers 13 residues. This specimen belongs to a study of blood T cell repertoires in COVID-19. The method was immunoSEQ multiplex PCR; TCRdb's version includes in-frame clones alone and lacks a portion of them. The data show about 200,000 clones, with 65% to 90% seen just once and about 4.1% held by the top ten. The sequence came from a middle-aged woman with acute COVID-19. The material sequenced was PBMCs or T cells enriched from blood (not recorded which). This rearrangement joins TRBV29-1 to TRBJ2-1; 7 nucleotides align to TRBD2. In DNA, the CDR3 is TGCAGCGTCTCCCGGGGAGGGAACAATGAGCAGTTCTTC. Its protein is CSVSRGGNNEQFF.